Reported below is one T cell receptor (beta chain). The data originate from a study of blood T cell repertoires in COVID-19. The CDR3 runs 15 residues. V was trimmed by 1 base and J by 7 bases, leaving 15 bases between them. Germline V lookup: CDR1 SGHKS, CDR2 YYEKEE (reference sequence). Here immunoSEQ multiplex PCR was the method, and the copy in TCRdb shows in-frame clones only, minus some. The top ten clones hold more than 0.8% of a sample with under 300,000 clones, 85% to 95% of them seen once. V is TRBV5-5 and J is TRBJ1-5; D is possibly TRBD1 (6 bases). The sequenced sample was peripheral blood. The TCR comes from a man in his thirties or forties with COVID-19, enrolled during active disease. The CDR3 DNA sequence: TGTGCCAGCAGCTTGCTGGCGGGGGGCGGACAGCCCCAGCATTTT. This translates into CASSLLAGGGQPQHF.